This entry features one T cell receptor beta chain sequence. Other DNA sequences within the sample encode an identical CDR3. Reverse transcribing all isolated RNA meant expressed TCRB transcripts were sequenced. Assay used: immunoSEQ multiplex PCR; TCRdb lists only in-frame clones, some missing. The sample lists about half a million clones; approximately 30% were seen once. These data belong to a study of beta chain features in type 1 diabetes. What was sequenced was naive CD4+ T cells from blood. The receptor was derived from a man between 18 and 29 years old in good health.

The CDR3 is CASSLGPLYEQYF. CDR3 nucleotide sequence: TGTGCCAGCAGCTTAGGCCCCCTCTACGAGCAGTACTTC. The V call is TRBV7-2, the J call TRBJ2-7, with D hard to call. Deletions cut 1 base from V and 3 bases from J, with 7 bases between. Germline V gives CDR1 SGHTA, CDR2 FQGNSA. This CDR3 is 13 amino acids long. Full variable domain (remainder filled in from reference TRBV7-2 and TRBJ2-7): GAGVSQSPSNKVTEKGKDVELRCDPISGHTALYWYRQSLGQGLEFLIYFQGNSAPDKSGLPSDRFSAERTGGSVSTLTIQRTQQEDSAVYLCASSLGPLYEQYFGPGTRLTVT.